This is a list of T cell receptor beta chains from one sample in a study of blood T cell repertoires in COVID-19. Here immunoSEQ multiplex PCR was the method, and the copy in TCRdb shows in-frame clones only, minus some. The repertoire holds tens of thousands of clones, with around nine tenths as singletons. Sample: peripheral blood. Receptors were obtained from a man between 65 and 80 years old with acute or convalescent COVID-19. The CDR3 runs from the conserved cysteine through the conserved F or W. The D gene is left open where the match is weak. Clone size, where shown, is once, few, many, or a class for clones that have expanded.

d_call,v_call,j_call,clone_size,cdr3_nt,cdr3_aa
TRBD1,TRBV9,TRBJ2-2,-,TGTGCCAGCAGCGAAAAGGGACAGGGGGTTACAGGTGCCGGGGAGCTGTTTTTT,CASSEKGQGVTGAGELFF
-,TRBV9,TRBJ1-1,-,TGTGCCAGCAGCCCCCCAGGAGGGCGGAACACTGAAGCTTTCTTT,CASSPPGGRNTEAFF
-,TRBV28,TRBJ1-5,-,TGTGCCAGCGTCACTAGGCCTGTAAATCAGCCCCAGCATTTT,CASVTRPVNQPQHF
TRBD1,TRBV20-1,TRBJ2-6,-,TGCAGTGCTAGTCCCGACCCTCGGGACAGGGTTACCTCTGGGGCCAACGTCCTGACTTTC,CSASPDPRDRVTSGANVLTF
-,TRBV12-3/TRBV12-4,TRBJ2-5,-,TGTGCCAGCAGTTTTAAGCATCAAGAGACCCAGTACTTC,CASSFKHQETQYF
-,TRBV7-9,TRBJ1-1,few,TGTGCCAGCAGCTTATCTGGGGGGAGGGTGAACACTGAAGCTTTCTTT,CASSLSGGRVNTEAFF
TRBD1,TRBV19,TRBJ1-5,-,TGTGCCAGTAAGGAGTGGGAGACAGGGGATCAGCCCCAGCATTTT,CASKEWETGDQPQHF
-,TRBV9,TRBJ2-2,-,TGTGCCAGCAGCCTAACAGGGACGAACACCGGGGAGCTGTTTTTT,CASSLTGTNTGELFF
TRBD1,TRBV3-1/TRBV3-2,TRBJ1-4,-,TGTGCCAGCAGCCAAGATTCCCCAAGACAGGGTCGTGAAAAACTGTTTTTT,CASSQDSPRQGREKLFF
-,TRBV6-6,TRBJ1-3,-,TGTGCCAGCAGGACGGCGGGGGTCGGAAACACCATATATTTT,CASRTAGVGNTIYF
-,TRBV6-1,TRBJ2-3,-,TGTGCCAGCAGTGAAGTCGTAGATACGCAGTATTTT,CASSEVVDTQYF
-,TRBV28,TRBJ1-3,-,TGTGCCAGCAGCCCCCCTCGGGGAGTAGGAAACACCATATATTTT,CASSPPRGVGNTIYF
TRBD1,TRBV30,TRBJ2-7,-,TGTGCCTGGAGTCCCGGACAGGGGGCCTACGAGCAGTACTTC,CAWSPGQGAYEQYF
-,TRBV19,TRBJ1-5,-,TGTGCCAGTATTCCGGGTCCATATCAGCCCCAGCATTTT,CASIPGPYQPQHF
TRBD1,TRBV19,TRBJ1-5,-,TGTGCCAGTAGTATAGGGACAGGGCTTGGGAATCAGCCCCAGCATTTT,CASSIGTGLGNQPQHF
-,TRBV3-1/TRBV3-2,TRBJ2-1,once,TGTGCCAGCAGCCGGACTGCCCTGGACGAGCAGTTCTTC,CASSRTALDEQFF
-,TRBV5-1,TRBJ1-3,-,TGCGCCAGCAGCTTGGAGGGCAGGGGTGGTTCTGGAAACACCATATATTTT,CASSLEGRGGSGNTIYF
-,TRBV6-5,TRBJ1-5,-,TGTGCCAGCAGACGGGAAGGTCCGTTCGGGCCCCAGCATTTT,CASRREGPFGPQHF
TRBD1,TRBV7-2,TRBJ2-7,-,TGTGCCAGCAGCCCACGGACAGGGGGCTACGAGCAGTACTTC,CASSPRTGGYEQYF
TRBD1,TRBV27,TRBJ1-2,many,TGTGCCAGCAGTTTACGGACAGGTTCCTATGGCTACACCTTC,CASSLRTGSYGYTF
-,TRBV7-6,TRBJ1-3,-,TGTGCCAGCAGCTTAGGACCTACTACTACTGGAAACACCATATATTTT,CASSLGPTTTGNTIYF
-,TRBV9,TRBJ2-7,once,TGTGCCAGCAGCGGACAGGGGACTAACGTACCCTCCTACGAGCAGTACTTC,CASSGQGTNVPSYEQYF
TRBD1,TRBV15,TRBJ2-1,-,TGTGCCACCAGCATCCGGGACAGGGGCGATGAGCAGTTCTTC,CATSIRDRGDEQFF
TRBD1,TRBV9,TRBJ2-7,-,TGTGCCAGCAGCGGTGGGACAGGCAGCTCCTACGAGCAGTACTTC,CASSGGTGSSYEQYF
-,TRBV4-3,TRBJ1-6,-,TGCGCCAGCAGCCAATCGCAAGCCTTCGGGATTTCACCCCTCCACTTT,CASSQSQAFGISPLHF
TRBD2,TRBV7-2,TRBJ2-3,-,TGTGCCAGCAGCTCCGGGGGGGGAATCCGGGCAGATACGCAGTATTTT,CASSSGGGIRADTQYF
-,TRBV9,TRBJ2-1,-,TGTGCCAGCAGCCACGGTGAGGGAGAGCAGTTCTTC,CASSHGEGEQFF
-,TRBV4-3,TRBJ2-7,-,TGCGCCAGCAGCCAGGCAGCGGGTACCTACGAGCAGTACTTC,CASSQAAGTYEQYF
TRBD1,TRBV5-1,TRBJ2-2,-,TGCGCCAGCAGCTTAAGGGGGCAAAATACCGGGGAGCTGTTTTTT,CASSLRGQNTGELFF
TRBD1,TRBV9,TRBJ1-4,-,TGTGCCAGCAGCGTGGGACAGCATGCAACTAATGAAAAACTGTTTTTT,CASSVGQHATNEKLFF
TRBD1,TRBV7-9,TRBJ1-1,-,TGTGCCAGCCGGAAAGGTCAAGGGACAGGGGAGGGCACTGAAGCTTTCTTT,CASRKGQGTGEGTEAFF
-,TRBV12-3/TRBV12-4,TRBJ1-2,-,TGTGCCAGCAGTTTGAGGGTAGGCTATGGCTACACCTTC,CASSLRVGYGYTF
-,TRBV7-2,TRBJ2-7,few,TGTGCCAGCAGCTTGGGTCAGGTCTACGAGCAGTACTTC,CASSLGQVYEQYF
TRBD1,TRBV11-3,TRBJ2-2,-,TGTGCCAGCAGCTTGGGACAGCTCACCGGGGAGCTGTTTTTT,CASSLGQLTGELFF
-,TRBV5-1,TRBJ2-1,-,TGCGCCAGCAGCGTGGGACTCCCCTCCTACAATGAGCAGTTCTTC,CASSVGLPSYNEQFF